This TCR beta chain was recovered during a study of T cell clonotyping in hematopoietic cell transplantation. For the study at large: Recipients' pretransplant samples followed cytoreduction.

About this clone itself: Its antigen remains unidentified.

Assay used: immunoSEQ multiplex PCR; TCRdb lists only in-frame clones, some missing. Of 65,000 to 80,000 clones in the sample, 96% were seen once. The CDR3 length is 14 residues. The V end was cut by 5 bases, the J end by 7 bases, with 17 bases between. CDR1 and CDR2 from the germline V gene are MGHDK and SYGVNS. Overall study results and limits: Few recipient clonotypes overlapped donors; over 95% were de novo at given depth. Pathologically expanded recipient clonotypes increased progressively from day 30 to day 180 as diversity fell.

Documented time point: recipient sample about 28 days before transplant, after cytoreduction. The sample consisted of peripheral blood mononuclear cells, taken before stem cell transplant. This TCR came from a woman aged 45-65 years with acute myeloid leukemia. Some clones in this sample may be carry-over from other donors' samples. The genes are TRBV25-1 and TRBJ1-1; D is possibly TRBD1 (5 bases). CDR3 region: CASSPSLGGVEAFF. The CDR3 DNA reads as TGTGCCAGCAGTCCAAGCTTGGGAGGGGTTGAAGCTTTCTTT.